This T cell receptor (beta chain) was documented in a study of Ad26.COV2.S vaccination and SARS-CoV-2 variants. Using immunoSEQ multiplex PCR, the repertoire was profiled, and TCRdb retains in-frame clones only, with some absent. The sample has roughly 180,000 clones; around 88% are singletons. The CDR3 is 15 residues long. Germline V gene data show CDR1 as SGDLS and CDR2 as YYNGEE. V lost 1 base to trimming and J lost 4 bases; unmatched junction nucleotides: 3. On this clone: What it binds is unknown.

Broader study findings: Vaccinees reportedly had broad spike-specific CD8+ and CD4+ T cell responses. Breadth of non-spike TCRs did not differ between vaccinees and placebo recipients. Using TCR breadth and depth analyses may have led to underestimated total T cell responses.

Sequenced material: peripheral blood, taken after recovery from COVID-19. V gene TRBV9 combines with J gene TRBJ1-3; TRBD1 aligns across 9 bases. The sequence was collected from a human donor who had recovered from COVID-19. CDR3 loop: CASSVRTGEGNTIYF. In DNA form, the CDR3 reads TGTGCCAGCAGCGTACGGACAGGGGAAGGAAACACCATATATTTT.